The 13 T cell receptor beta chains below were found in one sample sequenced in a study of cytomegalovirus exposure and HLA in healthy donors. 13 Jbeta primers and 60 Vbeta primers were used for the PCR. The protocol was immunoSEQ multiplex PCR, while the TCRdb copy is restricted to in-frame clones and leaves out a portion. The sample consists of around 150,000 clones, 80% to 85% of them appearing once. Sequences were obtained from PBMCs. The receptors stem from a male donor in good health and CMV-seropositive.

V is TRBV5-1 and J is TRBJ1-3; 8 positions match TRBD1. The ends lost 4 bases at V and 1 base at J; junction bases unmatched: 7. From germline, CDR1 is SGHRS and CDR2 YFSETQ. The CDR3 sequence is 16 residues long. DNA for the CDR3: TGCGCCAGCAGCAGGACGCAGGGGGCTTCTGGAAACACCATATATTTT. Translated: CASSRTQGASGNTIYF.

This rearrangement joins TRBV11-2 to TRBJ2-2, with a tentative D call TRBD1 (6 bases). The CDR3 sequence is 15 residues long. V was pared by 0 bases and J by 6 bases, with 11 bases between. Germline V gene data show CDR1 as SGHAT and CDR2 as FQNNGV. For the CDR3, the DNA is TGTGCCAGCAGCTTAGATCTCCCAGGGGCCGGGGAGCTGTTTTTT. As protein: CASSLDLPGAGELFF. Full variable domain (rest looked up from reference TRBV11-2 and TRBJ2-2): EAGVAQSPRYKIIEKRQSVAFWCNPISGHATLYWYQQILGQGPKLLIQFQNNGVVDDSQLPKDRFSAERLKGVDSTLKIQPAKLEDSAVYLCASSLDLPGAGELFFGEGSRLTVL.

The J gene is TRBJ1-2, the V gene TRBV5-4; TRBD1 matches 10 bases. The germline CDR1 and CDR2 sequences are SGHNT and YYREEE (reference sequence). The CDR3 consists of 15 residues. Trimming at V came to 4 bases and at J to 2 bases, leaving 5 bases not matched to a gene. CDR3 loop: CASSRGTGANYGYTF. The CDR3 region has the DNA TGTGCCAGCAGCAGAGGGACAGGGGCAAACTATGGCTACACCTTC.

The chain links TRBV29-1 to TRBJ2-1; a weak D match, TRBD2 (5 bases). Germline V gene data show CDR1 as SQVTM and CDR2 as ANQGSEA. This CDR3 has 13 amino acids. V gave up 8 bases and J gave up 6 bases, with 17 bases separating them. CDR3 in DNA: TGCAGCTCGAAGGGAGACTTCTTCAATGAGCAGTTCTTC. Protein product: CSSKGDFFNEQFF.

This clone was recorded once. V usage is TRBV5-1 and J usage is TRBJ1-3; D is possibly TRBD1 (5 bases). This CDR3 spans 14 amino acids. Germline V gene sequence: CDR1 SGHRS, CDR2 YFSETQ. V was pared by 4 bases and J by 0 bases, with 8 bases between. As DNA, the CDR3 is TGCGCCAGCAGCCGACAGCCCTCTGGAAACACCATATATTTT. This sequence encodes CASSRQPSGNTIYF.

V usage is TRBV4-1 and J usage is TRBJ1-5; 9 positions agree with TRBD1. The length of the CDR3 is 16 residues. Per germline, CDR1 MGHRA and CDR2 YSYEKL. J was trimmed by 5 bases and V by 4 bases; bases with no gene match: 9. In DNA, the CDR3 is TGCGCCAGCAGCCTAGGAGAGGGACAGGGTGATCAGCCCCAGCATTTT. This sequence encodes CASSLGEGQGDQPQHF.

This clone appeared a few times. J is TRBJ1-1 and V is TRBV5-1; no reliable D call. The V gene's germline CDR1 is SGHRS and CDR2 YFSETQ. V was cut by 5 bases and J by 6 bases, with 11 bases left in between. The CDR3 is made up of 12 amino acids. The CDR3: CASRAEQAEAFF. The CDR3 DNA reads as TGCGCCAGCAGGGCTGAGCAGGCTGAAGCTTTCTTT.

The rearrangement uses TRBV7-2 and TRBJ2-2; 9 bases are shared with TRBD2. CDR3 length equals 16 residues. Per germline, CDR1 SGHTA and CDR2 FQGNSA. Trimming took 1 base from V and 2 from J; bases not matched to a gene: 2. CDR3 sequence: CASSLGLAVNTGELFF. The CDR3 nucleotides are TGTGCCAGCAGCTTAGGACTAGCGGTAAACACCGGGGAGCTGTTTTTT.

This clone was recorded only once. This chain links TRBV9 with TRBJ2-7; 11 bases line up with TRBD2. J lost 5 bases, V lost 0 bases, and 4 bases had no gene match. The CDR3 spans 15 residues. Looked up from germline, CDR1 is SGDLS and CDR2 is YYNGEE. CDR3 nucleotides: TGTGCCAGCAGCGTAGTTGGGACTAGCGGCGACGAGCAGTACTTC. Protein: CASSVVGTSGDEQYF.

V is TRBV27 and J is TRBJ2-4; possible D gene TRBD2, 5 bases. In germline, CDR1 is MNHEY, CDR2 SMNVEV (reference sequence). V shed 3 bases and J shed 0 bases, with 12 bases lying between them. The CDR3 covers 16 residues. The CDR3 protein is CASSLGRRLAKNIQYF. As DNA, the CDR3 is TGTGCCAGCAGTTTGGGGAGAAGACTAGCCAAAAACATTCAGTACTTC.

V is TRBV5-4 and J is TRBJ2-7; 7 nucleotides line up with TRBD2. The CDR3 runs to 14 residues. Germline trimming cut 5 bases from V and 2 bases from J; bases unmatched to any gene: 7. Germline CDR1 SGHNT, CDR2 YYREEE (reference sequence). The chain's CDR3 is CASRKGGAPYEQYF. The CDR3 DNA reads TGTGCCAGCAGAAAGGGAGGGGCCCCCTACGAGCAGTACTTC.

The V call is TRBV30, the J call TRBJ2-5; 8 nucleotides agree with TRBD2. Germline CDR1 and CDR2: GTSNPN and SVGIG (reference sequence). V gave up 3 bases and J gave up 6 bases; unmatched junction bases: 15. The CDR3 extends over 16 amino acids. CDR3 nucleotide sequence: TGTGCCTGGAGCGAAGACCACCCGGGACTAGGGAAGACCCAGTACTTC. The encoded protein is CAWSEDHPGLGKTQYF.

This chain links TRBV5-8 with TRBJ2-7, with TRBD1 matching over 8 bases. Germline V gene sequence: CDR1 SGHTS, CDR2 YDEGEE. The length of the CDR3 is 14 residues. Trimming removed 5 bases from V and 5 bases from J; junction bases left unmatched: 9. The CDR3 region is CASSRGTGRDEQYF. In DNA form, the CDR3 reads TGTGCCAGCAGTCGGGGGACAGGTAGGGACGAGCAGTACTTC.